This TCR beta chain came from a study of shared clonotypes between healthy human individuals. CDR1 and CDR2 from the germline V gene are SGDLS and YYNGEE. V dropped 3 bases and J dropped 11; count of bases not matched to a gene: 16. The CDR3 consists of 15 residues. TCRdb's table, derived via immunoSEQ multiplex PCR, lists solely in-frame clones and lacks some. The repertoire consists of approximately 2,000,000 clones, with 80% to 95% occurring once and the leading ten covering 1.5% to 2%. CD45RO-negative cells were positively selected for CCR7, leaving out terminally differentiated effector memory CD45RA+ cells.

The sequencing sample was made of naive CD8+ T cells from PBMCs. The rearrangement links TRBV9 to TRBJ1-1, with 7 bases identical to TRBD1. The origin of this receptor is a man younger than 30 in good health. Some clones in this sample may be carry-over from other donors' samples. The CDR3 spells CASSANTQGRFGAFF. As DNA, the CDR3 is TGTGCCAGCAGCGCAAACACACAGGGGCGCTTTGGGGCTTTCTTT.